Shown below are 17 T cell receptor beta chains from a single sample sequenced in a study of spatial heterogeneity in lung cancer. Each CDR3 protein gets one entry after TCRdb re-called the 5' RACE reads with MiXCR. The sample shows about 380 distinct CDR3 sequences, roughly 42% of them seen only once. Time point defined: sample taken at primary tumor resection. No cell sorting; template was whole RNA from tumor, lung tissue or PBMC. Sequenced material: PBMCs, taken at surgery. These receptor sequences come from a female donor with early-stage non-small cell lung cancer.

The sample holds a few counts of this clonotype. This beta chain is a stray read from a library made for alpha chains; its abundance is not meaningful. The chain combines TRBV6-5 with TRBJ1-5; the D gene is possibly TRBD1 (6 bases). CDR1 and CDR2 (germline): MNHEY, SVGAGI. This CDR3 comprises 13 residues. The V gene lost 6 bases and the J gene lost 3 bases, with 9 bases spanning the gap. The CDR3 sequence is CASRGHNNQPQHF. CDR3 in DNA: TGTGCCAGCAGGGGACATAACAATCAGCCCCAGCATTTT.

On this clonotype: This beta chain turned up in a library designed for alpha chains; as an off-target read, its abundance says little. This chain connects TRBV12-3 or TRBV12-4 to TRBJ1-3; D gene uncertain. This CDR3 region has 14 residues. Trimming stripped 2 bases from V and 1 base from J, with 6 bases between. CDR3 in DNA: TGTGCCAGCAGTTTACATGGGTCTGGAAACACCATATATTTT. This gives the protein CASSLHGSGNTIYF.

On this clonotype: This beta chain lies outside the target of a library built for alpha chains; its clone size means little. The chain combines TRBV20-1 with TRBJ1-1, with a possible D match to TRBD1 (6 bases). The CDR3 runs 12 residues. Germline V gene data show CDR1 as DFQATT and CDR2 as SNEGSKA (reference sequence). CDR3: CRGGGGDTEAFF. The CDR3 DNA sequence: TGCAGGGGTGGGGGGGGCGACACTGAAGCTTTCTTT.

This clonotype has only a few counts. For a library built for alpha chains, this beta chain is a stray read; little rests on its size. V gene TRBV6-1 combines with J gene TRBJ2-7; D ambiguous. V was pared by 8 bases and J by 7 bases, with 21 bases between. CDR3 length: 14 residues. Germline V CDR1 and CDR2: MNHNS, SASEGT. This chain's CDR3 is CASDRARTVGEQYF. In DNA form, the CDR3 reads TGTGCCAGCGACCGAGCTCGAACAGTTGGGGAGCAGTACTTC.

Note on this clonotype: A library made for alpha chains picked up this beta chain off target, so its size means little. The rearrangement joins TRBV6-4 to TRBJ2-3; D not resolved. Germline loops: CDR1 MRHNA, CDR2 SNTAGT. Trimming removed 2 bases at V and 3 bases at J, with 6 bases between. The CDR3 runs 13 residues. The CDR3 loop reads CASSDGRTDTQYF. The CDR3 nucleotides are TGTGCCAGCAGTGACGGCAGAACAGATACGCAGTATTTT.

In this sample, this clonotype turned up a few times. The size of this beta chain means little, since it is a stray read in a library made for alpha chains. The CDR3 DNA reads as TGCGCCAGCAGCCAAGAGGCGTCCTACAATGAGCAGTTCTTC. Translation gives CASSQEASYNEQFF. The chain links TRBV4-1 to TRBJ2-1; D gene ambiguous. The CDR3 loop spans 14 amino acids. V was pared by 0 bases and J by 1 base, with 4 bases between. The germline V gene has CDR1 MGHRA and CDR2 YSYEKL.

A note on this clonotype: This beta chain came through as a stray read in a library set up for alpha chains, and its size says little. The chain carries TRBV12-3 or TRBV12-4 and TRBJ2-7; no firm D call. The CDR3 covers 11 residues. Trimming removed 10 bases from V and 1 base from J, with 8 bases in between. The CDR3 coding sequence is TGTGCCACGAGTAGGTCCTACGAGCAGTACTTC. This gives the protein CATSRSYEQYF.

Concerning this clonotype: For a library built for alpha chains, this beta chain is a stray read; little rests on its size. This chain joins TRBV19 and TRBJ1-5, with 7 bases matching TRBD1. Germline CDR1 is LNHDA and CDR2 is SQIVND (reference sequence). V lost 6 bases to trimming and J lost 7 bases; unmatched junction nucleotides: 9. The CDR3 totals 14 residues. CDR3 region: CASRRNRGRQPQHF. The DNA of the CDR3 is TGTGCCAGTAGGCGGAACAGGGGAAGACAGCCCCAGCATTTT.

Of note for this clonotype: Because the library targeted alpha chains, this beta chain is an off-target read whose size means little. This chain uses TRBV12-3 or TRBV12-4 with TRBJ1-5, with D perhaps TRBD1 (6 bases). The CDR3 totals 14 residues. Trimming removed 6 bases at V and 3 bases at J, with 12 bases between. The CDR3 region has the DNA TGTGCCAGCAGCTCCCGGACAGTCAATCAGCCCCAGCATTTT. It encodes CASSSRTVNQPQHF.

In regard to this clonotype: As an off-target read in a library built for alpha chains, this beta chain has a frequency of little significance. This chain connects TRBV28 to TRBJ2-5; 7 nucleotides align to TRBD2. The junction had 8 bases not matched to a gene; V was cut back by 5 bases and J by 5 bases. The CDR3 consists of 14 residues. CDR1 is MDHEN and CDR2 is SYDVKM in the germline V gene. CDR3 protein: CASSPPGGGETQYF. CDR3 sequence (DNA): TGTGCCAGCAGTCCCCCGGGGGGAGGGGAGACCCAGTACTTC.

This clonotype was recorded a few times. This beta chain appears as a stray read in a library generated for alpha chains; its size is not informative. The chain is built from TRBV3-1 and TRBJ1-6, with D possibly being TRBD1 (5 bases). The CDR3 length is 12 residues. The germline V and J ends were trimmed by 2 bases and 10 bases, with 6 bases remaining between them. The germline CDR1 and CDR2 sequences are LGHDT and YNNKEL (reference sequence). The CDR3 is CASSQRDSPLHF. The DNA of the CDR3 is TGTGCCAGCAGCCAAAGGGACTCACCCCTCCACTTT.

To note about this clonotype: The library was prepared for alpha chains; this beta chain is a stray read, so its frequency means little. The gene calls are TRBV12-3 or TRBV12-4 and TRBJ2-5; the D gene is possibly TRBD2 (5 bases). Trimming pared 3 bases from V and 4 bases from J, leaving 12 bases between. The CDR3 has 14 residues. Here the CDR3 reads CASSFGGAAETQYF. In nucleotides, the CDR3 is TGTGCCAGCAGTTTCGGAGGTGCGGCAGAGACCCAGTACTTC.

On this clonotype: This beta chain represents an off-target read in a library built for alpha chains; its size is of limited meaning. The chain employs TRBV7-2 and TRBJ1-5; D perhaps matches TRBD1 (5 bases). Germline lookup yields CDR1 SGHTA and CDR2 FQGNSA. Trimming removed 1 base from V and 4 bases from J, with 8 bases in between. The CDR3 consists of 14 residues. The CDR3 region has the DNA TGTGCCAGCAGCTTAGGGGCAGGGAATCAGCCCCAGCATTTT. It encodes CASSLGAGNQPQHF.

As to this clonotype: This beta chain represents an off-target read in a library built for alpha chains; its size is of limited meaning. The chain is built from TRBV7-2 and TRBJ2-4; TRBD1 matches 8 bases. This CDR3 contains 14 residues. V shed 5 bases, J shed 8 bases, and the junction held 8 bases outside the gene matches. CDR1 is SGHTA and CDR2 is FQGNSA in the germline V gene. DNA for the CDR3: TGTGCCAGCAGCAAATACCAGGGGGCTGACATTCAGTACTTC. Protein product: CASSKYQGADIQYF.

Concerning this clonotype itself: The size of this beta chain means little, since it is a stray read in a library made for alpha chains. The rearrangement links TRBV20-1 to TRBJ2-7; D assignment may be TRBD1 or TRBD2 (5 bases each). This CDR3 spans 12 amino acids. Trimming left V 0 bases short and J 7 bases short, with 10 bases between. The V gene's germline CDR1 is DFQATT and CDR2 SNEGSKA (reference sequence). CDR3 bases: TGCAGTGCTAGAGATCTGAGGGGAGAGCAGTACTTC. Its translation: CSARDLRGEQYF.

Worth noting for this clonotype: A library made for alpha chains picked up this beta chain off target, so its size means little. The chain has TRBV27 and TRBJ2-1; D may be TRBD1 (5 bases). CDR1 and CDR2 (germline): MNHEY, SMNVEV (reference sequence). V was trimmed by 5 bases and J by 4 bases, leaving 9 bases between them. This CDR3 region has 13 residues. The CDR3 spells CASSLTGYNEQFF. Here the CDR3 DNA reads TGTGCCAGCAGTCTCACAGGTTACAATGAGCAGTTCTTC.

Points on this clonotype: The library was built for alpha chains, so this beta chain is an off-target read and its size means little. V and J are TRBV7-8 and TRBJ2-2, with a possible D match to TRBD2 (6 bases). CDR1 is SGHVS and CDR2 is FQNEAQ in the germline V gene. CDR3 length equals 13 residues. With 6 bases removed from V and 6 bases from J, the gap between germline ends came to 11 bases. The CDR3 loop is CASRISGAGELFF. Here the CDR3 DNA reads TGTGCCAGCAGGATCTCGGGGGCCGGGGAGCTGTTTTTT.